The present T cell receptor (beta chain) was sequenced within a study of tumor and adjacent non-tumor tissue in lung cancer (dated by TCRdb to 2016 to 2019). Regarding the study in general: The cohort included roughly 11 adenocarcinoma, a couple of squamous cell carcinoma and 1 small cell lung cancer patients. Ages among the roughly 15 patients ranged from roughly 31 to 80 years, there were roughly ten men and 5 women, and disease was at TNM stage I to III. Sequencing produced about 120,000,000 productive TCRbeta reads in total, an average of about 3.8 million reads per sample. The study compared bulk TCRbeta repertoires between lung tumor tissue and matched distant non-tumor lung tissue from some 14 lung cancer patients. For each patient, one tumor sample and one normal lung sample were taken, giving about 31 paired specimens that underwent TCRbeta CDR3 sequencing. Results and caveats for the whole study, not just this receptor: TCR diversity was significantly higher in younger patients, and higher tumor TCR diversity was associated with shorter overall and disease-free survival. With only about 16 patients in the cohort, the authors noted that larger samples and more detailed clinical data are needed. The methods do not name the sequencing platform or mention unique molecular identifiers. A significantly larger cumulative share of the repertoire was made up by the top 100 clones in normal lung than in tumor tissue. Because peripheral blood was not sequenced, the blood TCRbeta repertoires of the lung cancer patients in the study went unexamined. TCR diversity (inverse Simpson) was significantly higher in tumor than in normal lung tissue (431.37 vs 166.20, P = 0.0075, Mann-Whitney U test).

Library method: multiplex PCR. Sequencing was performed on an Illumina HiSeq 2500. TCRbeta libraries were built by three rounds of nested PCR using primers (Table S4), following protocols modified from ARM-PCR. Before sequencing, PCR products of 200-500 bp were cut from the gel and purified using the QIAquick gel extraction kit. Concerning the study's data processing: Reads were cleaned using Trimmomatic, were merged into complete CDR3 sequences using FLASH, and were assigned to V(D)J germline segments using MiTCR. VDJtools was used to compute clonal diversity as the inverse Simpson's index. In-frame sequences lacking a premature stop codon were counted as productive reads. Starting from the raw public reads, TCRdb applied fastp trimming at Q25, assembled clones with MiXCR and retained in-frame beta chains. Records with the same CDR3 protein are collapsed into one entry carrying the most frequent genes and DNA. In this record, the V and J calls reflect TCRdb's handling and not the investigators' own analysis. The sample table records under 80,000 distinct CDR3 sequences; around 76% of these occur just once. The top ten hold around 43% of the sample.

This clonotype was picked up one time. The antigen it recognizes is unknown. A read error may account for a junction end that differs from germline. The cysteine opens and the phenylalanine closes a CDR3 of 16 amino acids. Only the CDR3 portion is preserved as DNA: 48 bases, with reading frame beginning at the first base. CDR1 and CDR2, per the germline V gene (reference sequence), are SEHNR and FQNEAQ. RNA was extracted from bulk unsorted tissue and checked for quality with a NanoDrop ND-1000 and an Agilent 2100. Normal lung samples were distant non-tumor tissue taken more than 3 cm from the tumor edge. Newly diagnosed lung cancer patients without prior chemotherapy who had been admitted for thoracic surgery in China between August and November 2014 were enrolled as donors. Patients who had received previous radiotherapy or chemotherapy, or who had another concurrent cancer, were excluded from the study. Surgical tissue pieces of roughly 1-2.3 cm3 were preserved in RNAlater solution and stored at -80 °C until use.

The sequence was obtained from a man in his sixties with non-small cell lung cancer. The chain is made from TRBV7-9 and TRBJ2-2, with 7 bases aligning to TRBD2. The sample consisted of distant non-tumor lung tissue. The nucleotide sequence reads TGTGCCACCAGCGCACCTGGACTAGCGAACACCGGGGAGCTGTTTTTT. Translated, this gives CATSAPGLANTGELFF.